This T cell receptor (beta chain) comes out of a study of T cell responses to AZD1222 COVID-19 vaccine. Points from the study as a whole: Repertoires were collected only later (after the peak T cell response had occurred). Donors were largely white British and mainly female; clonal diversity was possibly underestimated.

TCRdb keeps only in-frame clones here, not all; method: immunoSEQ multiplex PCR. The profile covers about 100,000 clones, with about 93% appearing a single time and 5% taken by the ten largest. This clone appeared a single time. Its antigen is undetermined. V dropped 6 bases and J dropped 4; count of bases not matched to a gene: 5. Germline V CDR1 and CDR2: SGHRS, YFSETQ. This CDR3 is 13 amino acids long. This receptor was obtained from an adult in good health. Sequenced material: peripheral blood, taken on day 0 of AZD1222 vaccination. The V and J genes are TRBV5-1 and TRBJ1-2; 8 bases fit TRBD1. The CDR3 loop reads CASTPGGGYGYTF. DNA for the CDR3: TGCGCCAGCACTCCAGGGGGCGGCTATGGCTACACCTTC.